The 18 T cell receptor beta chains below were found in one sample sequenced in a study of human T cells and chemical hapten exposure. TCRdb recomputed calls from the RACE reads with MiXCR, one row per CDR3 protein. The table records fewer than 400,000 distinct CDR3 sequences, around 7% of them present only once. The sample's time point: patch test 1, 2 weeks after DPC sensitization. The treatment: therapeutic diphenylcyclopropenone sensitization with weekly scalp DPC. Sequencing was performed on whole blood, taken in connection with sensitization to the hapten diphenylcyclopropenone (DPC). The receptors were sampled from a woman aged 18-29 years with alopecia areata. Some clones in this sample may be carry-over from other donors' samples.

The chain carries TRBV28 and TRBJ2-5, with D unclear. CDR1 and CDR2 from the germline V gene are MDHEN and SYDVKM. The V end lost 3 bases, the J end lost 1 base, and 9 bases lay between the germline ends. The CDR3 length is 14 residues. CDR3 bases: TGTGCCAGCAGTTTTCTAAGAAGCCAAGAGACCCAGTACTTC. It codes for CASSFLRSQETQYF.

The chain carries TRBV28 and TRBJ1-4; D is possibly TRBD1 (5 bases). CDR3 size: 16 residues. The V gene lost 4 bases and the J gene lost 0 bases, with 12 bases spanning the gap. CDR1 is MDHEN, CDR2 SYDVKM, per germline. The chain's CDR3 is CASSSDLQATNEKLFF. Here the CDR3 DNA reads TGTGCCAGCAGTTCCGACCTACAGGCAACTAATGAAAAACTGTTTTTT. The variable domain in full, with the rest retrieved from reference TRBV28 and TRBJ1-4, is DVKVTQSSRYLVKRTGEKVFLECVQDMDHENMFWYRQDPGLGLRLIYFSYDVKMKEKGDIPEGYSVSREKKERFSLILESASTNQTSMYLCASSSDLQATNEKLFFGSGTQLSVL.

This clonotype came up a few times. J is TRBJ2-3 and V is TRBV12-3 or TRBV12-4; no clear D. V was trimmed by 2 bases and J by 2 bases, leaving 8 bases between them. The CDR3 extends over 14 amino acids. CDR3 coding DNA: TGTGCCAGCAGTTTACAGGACCCCACAGATACGCAGTATTTT. Its protein is CASSLQDPTDTQYF.

This clonotype was observed at least ten times. The chain joins TRBV6-5 to TRBJ2-1; 11 nucleotides align to TRBD2. J lost 2 bases, V lost 4 bases, and 10 bases had no gene match. This CDR3 is built from 18 residues. The germline CDR1 and CDR2 sequences are MNHEY and SVGAGI. CDR3 region: CASSSPTGGLAAYNEQFF. DNA of the CDR3: TGTGCCAGCAGTTCTCCGACCGGGGGACTAGCGGCCTACAATGAGCAGTTCTTC.

This clonotype was seen a handful of times. The rearrangement links TRBV4-3 to TRBJ1-4; D might be TRBD1 (5 bases). The CDR3 sequence is 16 residues long. Germline lookup yields CDR1 LGHNA and CDR2 YSLEER. Trimming shortened V by 1 base and J by 6 bases, and 15 bases separated the two germline ends. CDR3 amino acids: CASSQAWAGGDEKLFF. The CDR3 nucleotides read TGCGCCAGCAGCCAAGCCTGGGCTGGAGGGGATGAAAAACTGTTTTTT.

The J gene is TRBJ1-6, the V gene TRBV27; possible D gene TRBD1, 5 bases. The CDR3 sequence is 15 residues long. Germline CDR1 MNHEY, CDR2 SMNVEV (reference sequence). The germline V and J ends were trimmed by 5 bases and 4 bases, with 12 bases remaining between them. CDR3 sequence reads: CASSLRTSYNSPLHF. Written as DNA, the CDR3 is TGTGCCAGCAGTCTTCGGACATCTTATAATTCACCCCTCCACTTT.

In this sample, this clonotype turned up a few times. The V and J genes are TRBV4-2 and TRBJ2-5; 10 bases are a match to TRBD2. Germline loops: CDR1 LGHNA, CDR2 YNFKEQ. The ends lost 4 bases at V and 3 bases at J; junction bases unmatched: 5. The CDR3 contains 15 residues. This chain's CDR3 is CASSPQSGGEETQYF. DNA for the CDR3: TGTGCCAGCAGCCCACAGAGCGGGGGGGAAGAGACCCAGTACTTC.

This chain links TRBV10-3 with TRBJ1-4, with TRBD1 matching 9 bases. After removal of 8 bases from V and 7 bases from J, the junction contained 5 bases not matched to a gene. In germline, CDR1 is ENHRY, CDR2 SYGVKD. The CDR3 runs to 13 residues. CDR3 nucleotide sequence: TGTGCCATCGGACAGGGGCGAGGTGAAAAACTGTTTTTT. This sequence encodes CAIGQGRGEKLFF.

A few counts support this clonotype. J is TRBJ2-3 and V is TRBV10-3, with D possibly being TRBD1 (7 bases). This CDR3 region has 16 residues. Trimming cost V 6 bases and J 6 bases, with 22 bases left between them. Germline assignment: CDR1 ENHRY and CDR2 SYGVKD. CDR3 in DNA: TGTGCCATCAGCGAGGGTTCCGCAGGGGGGTCCGATACGCAGTATTTT. This translates into CAISEGSAGGSDTQYF.

The chain carries TRBV19 and TRBJ1-5; D ambiguous. The V and J ends lost 5 bases and 0 bases respectively, with 14 bases between them. The CDR3 length is 16 residues. Looked up from germline, CDR1 is LNHDA and CDR2 is SQIVND (reference sequence). CDR3 region: CASSLNAPYSNQPQHF. CDR3 DNA sequence: TGTGCCAGTAGTCTCAATGCCCCCTATAGCAATCAGCCCCAGCATTTT.

The rearrangement uses TRBV7-8 and TRBJ1-5, with 7 bases that match TRBD1. The CDR3 length is 18 residues. The V and J ends lost 1 base and 0 bases, in that order; junction bases with no gene match: 9. The germline V gene has CDR1 SGHVS and CDR2 FQNEAQ. CDR3 residues: CASSLGTGVGYSNQPQHF. The CDR3, as DNA: TGTGCCAGCAGCTTAGGGACAGGAGTTGGGTATAGCAATCAGCCCCAGCATTTT.

The sample holds a few counts of this clonotype. The J gene is TRBJ2-3, the V gene TRBV4-2, with TRBD1 matching over 8 bases. The CDR3 consists of 15 residues. J lost 4 bases, V lost 0 bases, and 3 bases had no gene match. Germline V lookup: CDR1 LGHNA, CDR2 YNFKEQ. As DNA, the CDR3 is TGTGCCAGCAGCCAAGATGGACAGGGAGCAGATACGCAGTATTTT. This sequence encodes CASSQDGQGADTQYF.

This clonotype was detected ten times or more. This chain links TRBV5-4 with TRBJ2-3, with 9 bases lining up with TRBD2. Trimming at V came to 0 bases and at J to 1 base, leaving 6 bases not matched to a gene. The CDR3 length is 17 residues. The germline V gene encodes CDR1 SGHNT and CDR2 YYREEE (reference sequence). The CDR3 region is CASSLASSSGGTDTQYF. The DNA for the CDR3 is TGTGCCAGCAGCTTGGCCTCATCTAGCGGGGGCACAGATACGCAGTATTTT.

This clonotype occurred many times. The chain joins TRBV25-1 to TRBJ2-5, with a possible D match to TRBD2 (6 bases). Trimming took 3 bases from V and 3 from J, leaving 8 bases between them. The germline V gene encodes CDR1 MGHDK and CDR2 SYGVNS. The CDR3 is 13 amino acids. The CDR3 is CASSESGEETQYF. The CDR3 DNA reads TGTGCCAGCAGTGAGTCGGGGGAAGAGACCCAGTACTTC.

Many counts were recorded for this clonotype. V and J are TRBV24-1 and TRBJ2-2; D call uncertain. Deletions cut 4 bases from V and 4 bases from J, with 12 bases between. Germline V gives CDR1 KGHDR, CDR2 SFDVKD. This CDR3 is built from 15 residues. CDR3 loop: CATSEGFVRTGELFF. CDR3 DNA sequence: TGTGCCACCAGTGAAGGGTTCGTCCGCACCGGGGAGCTGTTTTTT.

This clonotype has only a few counts. The V and J genes are TRBV6-2 or TRBV6-3 and TRBJ1-1; 9 bases match TRBD1. The V gene end was trimmed by 6 bases and the J gene end by 7 bases; junction bases not matched to a gene: 6. Germline V CDR1 and CDR2: MNHEY, SVGEGT. The CDR3 totals 13 residues. In DNA form, the CDR3 reads TGTGCCAGCAGGGGGGGACAGGGCCTTGAAGCTTTCTTT. It translates to CASRGGQGLEAFF.

This clonotype has more than one count but fewer than ten. The chain recombines TRBV10-3 with TRBJ1-5, with 7 bases matching TRBD1. Germline V gene data show CDR1 as ENHRY and CDR2 as SYGVKD. J lost 5 bases, V lost 0 bases, and 7 bases had no gene match. The CDR3 consists of 16 residues. The CDR3: CAISESNHRGDQPQHF. DNA for the CDR3: TGTGCCATCAGTGAGTCGAACCACAGGGGCGATCAGCCCCAGCATTTT.

This clonotype was seen many times. The chain joins TRBV7-3 to TRBJ2-7; TRBD1 is a possible D gene (5 bases). Germline V CDR1 and CDR2: SGHTA, FQGTGA. This CDR3 is built from 12 residues. Trimming left V 2 bases short and J 8 bases short, with 10 bases between. The CDR3 DNA follows: TGTGCCAGCAGCTTAGAGGCAGGGAAGCAGTACTTC. Its protein product is CASSLEAGKQYF.